This T cell receptor (beta chain) was obtained from a study of T cells in Graves' hyperthyroidism and ophthalmopathy. This CDR3 region has 15 residues. V was pared by 1 base and J by 2 bases, with 11 bases between. The germline V gene encodes CDR1 SGHTA and CDR2 FQGNSA. Inclusion characteristics of ophthalmopathy patients comprised a Clinical Activity Score of at least 3, a NOSPECS grade of at least 4, and duration under 3 months. An approximately 9.8 ml volume of fresh peripheral blood provided the PBMCs. RNA transcripts served as the template for amplifying TCR beta CDR3 regions. HTBI primers were the set used in a first-round RT-PCR of the TCR CDR3. MiXCR, run by TCRdb on the multiplex PCR reads, gives a single entry per CDR3 protein. The sample lists 400,000 to 600,000 distinct CDR3 sequences, approximately 16% occurring once. Regarding the study as a whole: The model identified upcoming ophthalmopathy a median 6.5 months ahead of onset.

This clonotype was picked up a small number of times. Its target is not known. The V gene is TRBV7-2, the J gene TRBJ1-1, with a possible D match to TRBD1 (6 bases). The sequenced sample was blood. The TCR comes from a woman aged 25 to 39 with Graves' ophthalmopathy. CDR3 region: CASSLGRGINTEAFF. CDR3 bases: TGTGCCAGCAGCTTAGGTAGGGGGATCAACACTGAAGCTTTCTTT. Full variable domain (remainder filled in from reference TRBV7-2 and TRBJ1-1): GAGVSQSPSNKVTEKGKDVELRCDPISGHTALYWYRQSLGQGLEFLIYFQGNSAPDKSGLPSDRFSAERTGGSVSTLTIQRTQQEDSAVYLCASSLGRGINTEAFFGQGTRLTVV.